This TCR beta chain was documented in a study of cytomegalovirus exposure and HLA in healthy donors. Study-level background: When 398 donors were genotyped, roughly 82% of them were found to fall in the Caucasian-associated ancestry cluster. Overall study results and limits: A later analysis linked a missense DCLRE1C variant to TCR beta V- and J-gene trimming. Reportedly, fewer N-insertions than the approximately 690-donor mean appeared in an Asian-associated ancestry cluster in a later analysis. Analyses of presence and absence presupposed an approximately uniform sequencing depth across donors.

13 Jbeta primers and 60 Vbeta primers were used for the PCR. TCRdb's table, derived via immunoSEQ multiplex PCR, lists solely in-frame clones and lacks some. The repertoire holds tens of thousands of clones, with around 85% as singletons. Concerning this clone itself: Its antigen remains unknown.

CDR1 and CDR2 (germline): SGHRS, YFSETQ. V was clipped by 4 bases and J by 0 bases, with 14 bases between them. The CDR3 consists of 15 residues. The source material was PBMCs. V gene TRBV5-1 combines with J gene TRBJ2-7; possible D gene TRBD2, 6 bases. The receptor comes from a woman in her twenties or thirties in good health and CMV-seronegative. The CDR3 DNA is TGCGCCAGCAGCCGCGGGGACGGGGACTCCTACGAGCAGTACTTC. Translated, it gives CASSRGDGDSYEQYF.